The clone carrying this T cell receptor (beta chain) was counted many times. The target antigen is unknown. The CDR3 runs 15 residues. V was clipped by 9 bases and J by 2 bases; unmatched bases: 8. CDR1 SNHLY and CDR2 FYNNEI come from the germline V gene. This sample is drawn from a study of T cells in Graves' hyperthyroidism and ophthalmopathy. Study observations and caveats: A 13 V-J signature model discriminated ophthalmopathy versus stable hyperthyroidism.

Amplification of TCR beta CDR3 regions used RNA as the template. TCR CDR3 regions were first amplified by RT-PCR with HTBI primers. In TCRdb, the multiplex PCR reads were re-called with MiXCR into one record per CDR3 protein. The sample yields roughly 840,000 distinct CDR3 sequences, around 39% seen once. The chain joins TRBV2 to TRBJ2-7, with 12 bases aligning to TRBD2. Sequencing used blood. The clonotype originates from a man aged 18 to 30 with Graves' hyperthyroidism. The DNA of the CDR3 is TGTGCCAGTAGACTCCGGACTAGCGGGACCTACGAGCAGTACTTC. Translated, it gives CASRLRTSGTYEQYF.